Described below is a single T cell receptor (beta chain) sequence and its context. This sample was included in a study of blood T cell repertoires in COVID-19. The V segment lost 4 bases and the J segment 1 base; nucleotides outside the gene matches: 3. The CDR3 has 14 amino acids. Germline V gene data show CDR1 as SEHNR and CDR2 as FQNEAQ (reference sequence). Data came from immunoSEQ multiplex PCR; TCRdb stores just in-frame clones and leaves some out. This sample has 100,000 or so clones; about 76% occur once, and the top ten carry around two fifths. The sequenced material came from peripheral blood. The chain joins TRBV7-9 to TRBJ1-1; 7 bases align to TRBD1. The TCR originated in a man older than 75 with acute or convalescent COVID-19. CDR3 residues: CASSSGGRNTEAFF. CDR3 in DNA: TGTGCCAGCAGCTCAGGGGGGCGGAACACTGAAGCTTTCTTT. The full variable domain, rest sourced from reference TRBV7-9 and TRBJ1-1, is DTGVSQNPRHKITKRGQNVTFRCDPISEHNRLYWYRQTLGQGPEFLTYFQNEAQLEKSRLLSDRFSAERPKGSFSTLEIQRTEQGDSAMYLCASSSGGRNTEAFFGQGTRLTVV.